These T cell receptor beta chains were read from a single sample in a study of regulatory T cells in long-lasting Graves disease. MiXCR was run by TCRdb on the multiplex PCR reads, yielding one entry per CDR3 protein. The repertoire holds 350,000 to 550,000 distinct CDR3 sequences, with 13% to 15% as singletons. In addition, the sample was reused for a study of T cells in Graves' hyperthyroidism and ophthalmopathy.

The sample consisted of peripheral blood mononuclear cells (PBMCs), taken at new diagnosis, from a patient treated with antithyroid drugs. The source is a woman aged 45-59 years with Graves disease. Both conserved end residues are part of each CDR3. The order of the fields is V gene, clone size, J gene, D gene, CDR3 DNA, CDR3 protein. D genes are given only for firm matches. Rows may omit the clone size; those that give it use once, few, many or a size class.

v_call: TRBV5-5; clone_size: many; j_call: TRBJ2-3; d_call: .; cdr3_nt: TGTGCCAGCAGCGTCGGGACGCTAGCTAGCACAGATACGCAGTATTTT; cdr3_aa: CASSVGTLASTDTQYF
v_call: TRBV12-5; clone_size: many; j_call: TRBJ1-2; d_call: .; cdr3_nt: TGTGCTAGTGCCTCCAGGAATCTCTATGGCTACACCTTC; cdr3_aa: CASASRNLYGYTF
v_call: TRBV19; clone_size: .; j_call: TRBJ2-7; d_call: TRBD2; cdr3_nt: TGTGCCAGTAGTATGACCGGGACTACTTCCTACGAGCAGTACTTC; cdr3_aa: CASSMTGTTSYEQYF
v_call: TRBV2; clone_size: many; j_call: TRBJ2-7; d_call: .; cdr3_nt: TGTGCCAGCATTTGGGTCCGGGACGGCTACGAGCAGTACTTC; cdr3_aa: CASIWVRDGYEQYF
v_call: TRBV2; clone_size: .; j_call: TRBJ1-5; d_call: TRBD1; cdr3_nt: TGTGCCAGCAGCCCGTCCTACTACGGGACAGACAATCAGCCCCAGCATTTT; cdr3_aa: CASSPSYYGTDNQPQHF
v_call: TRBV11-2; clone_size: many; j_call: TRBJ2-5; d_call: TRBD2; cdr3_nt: TGTGCCAGCAGCTCCGTTAGCGGGGCCCGGAGGGAGACCCAGTACTTC; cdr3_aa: CASSSVSGARRETQYF
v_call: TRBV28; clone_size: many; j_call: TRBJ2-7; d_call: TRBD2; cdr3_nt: TGTGCCAGCAGCTCCATCGGAGGAGGACTAGCGGGAGTCGAGCAGTACTTC; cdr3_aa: CASSSIGGGLAGVEQYF
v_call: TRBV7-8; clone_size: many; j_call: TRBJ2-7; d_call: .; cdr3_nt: TGTGCCAGCAGCTTAATGGCTAGCGCTTCCTACGAGCAGTACTTC; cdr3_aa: CASSLMASASYEQYF
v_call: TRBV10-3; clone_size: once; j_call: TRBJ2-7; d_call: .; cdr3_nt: TGTGCCATCAGTGAGGGCAGGGGGGGAGAGCAGTACTTC; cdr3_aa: CAISEGRGGEQYF
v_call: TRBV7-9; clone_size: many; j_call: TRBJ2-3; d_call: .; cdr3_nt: TGTGCCAGCAGCTTATCTCCTGCTAGCATGAGGGGGGGTACGCAGTATTTT; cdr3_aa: CASSLSPASMRGGTQYF
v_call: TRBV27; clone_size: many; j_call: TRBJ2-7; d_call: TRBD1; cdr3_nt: TGTGCCAGCAGTTTTTTGGGGACAGCTTACTACGAGCAGTACTTC; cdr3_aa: CASSFLGTAYYEQYF
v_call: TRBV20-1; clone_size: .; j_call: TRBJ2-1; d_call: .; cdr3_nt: TGCAGTGCTAGAGCCGCCGGCGGTTCGGGAGTAACTTGGAATGAGCAGTTCTTC; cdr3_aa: CSARAAGGSGVTWNEQFF
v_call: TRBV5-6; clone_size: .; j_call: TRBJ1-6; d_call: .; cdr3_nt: TGTGCCAGCAGCTTGGTGCGGAGAAATTCACCCCTCCACTTT; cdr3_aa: CASSLVRRNSPLHF
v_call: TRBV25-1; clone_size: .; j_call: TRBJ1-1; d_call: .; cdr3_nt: TGTGCCAGCAGTGAACCGGGGGCTGAAGCTTTCTTT; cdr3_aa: CASSEPGAEAFF
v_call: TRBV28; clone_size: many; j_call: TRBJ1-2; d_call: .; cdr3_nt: TGTGCCAGCTTAGACGGGACTTCTGGCTACACCTTC; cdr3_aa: CASLDGTSGYTF
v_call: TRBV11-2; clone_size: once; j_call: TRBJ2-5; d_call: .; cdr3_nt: TGTGCCAGCAGCTTTGCAGGGCGGCAACAAGAGACCCAGTACTTC; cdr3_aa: CASSFAGRQQETQYF
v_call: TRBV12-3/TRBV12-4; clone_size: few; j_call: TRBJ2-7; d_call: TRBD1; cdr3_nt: TGTGCCAGCAGTGCCCCGACAGGGCCCTACGAGCAGTACTTC; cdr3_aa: CASSAPTGPYEQYF
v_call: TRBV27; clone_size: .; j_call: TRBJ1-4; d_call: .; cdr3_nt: TGTGCCAGCAGTCTGGCAGGGGATGAAAAACTGTTTTTT; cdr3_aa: CASSLAGDEKLFF
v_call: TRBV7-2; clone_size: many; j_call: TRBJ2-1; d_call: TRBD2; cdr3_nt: TGTGCCAGCAGCCGGACTAGCCGGATTTACAATGAGCAGTTCTTC; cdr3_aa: CASSRTSRIYNEQFF
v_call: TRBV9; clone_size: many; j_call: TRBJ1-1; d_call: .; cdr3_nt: TGTGCCAGCAGCGCCAGCGGGGGGCACGGCACTGAAGCTTTCTTT; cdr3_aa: CASSASGGHGTEAFF
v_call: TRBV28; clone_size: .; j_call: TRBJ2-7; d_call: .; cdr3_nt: TGTGCCAGCAGTTCGGGCAGTCCCTACAAGCAGTACTTC; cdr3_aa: CASSSGSPYKQYF
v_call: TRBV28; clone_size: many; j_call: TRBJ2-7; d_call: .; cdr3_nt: TGTGCCAGCAGTTTAACTACCTCGTACGAGCAGTACTTC; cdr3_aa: CASSLTTSYEQYF
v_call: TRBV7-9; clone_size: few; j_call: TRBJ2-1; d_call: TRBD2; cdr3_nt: TGTGCCAGCAGCCGATTCCCACTAGCGGGAGGGCCTACCTCCTACAATGAGCAGTTCTTC; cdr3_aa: CASSRFPLAGGPTSYNEQFF
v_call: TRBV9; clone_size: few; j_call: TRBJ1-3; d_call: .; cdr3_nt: TGTGCCAGCAGCGTAGATGGGGTTGGAAACACCATATATTTT; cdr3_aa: CASSVDGVGNTIYF